These T cell receptor beta chains were read from a single sample in a study of shared clonotypes between healthy human individuals. Method: immunoSEQ multiplex PCR; TCRdb's copy keeps in-frame clones and lacks some. Of under 2.5 million clones listed, 85% to 95% are singletons. The sample consisted of naive CD4+ T cells from PBMCs. The receptors shown here come from a man aged 18 to 35 in good health. Some clones in this sample may be carry-over from other donors' samples. Each CDR3 is given with its conserved first and last residue. The D gene is left open where the match is weak. Only part of the rows carry a size: once, few, many, or a class if the clone is expanded.

>TRBV10-3|TRBJ1-1|TRBD1|-
CAIRSAPGTGNTEAFF
TGTGCCATCAGATCCGCTCCCGGGACAGGGAACACTGAAGCTTTCTTT
>TRBV7-8|TRBJ2-3|-|-
CASSLASPDTQYF
TGTGCCAGCAGCTTAGCATCTCCAGATACGCAGTATTTT
>TRBV4-2|TRBJ2-2|-|-
CASSYSGLNTGELFF
TGTGCCAGCAGCTACAGCGGCCTGAACACCGGGGAGCTGTTTTTT
>TRBV5-1|TRBJ2-1|-|once
CASSNDTRHEQFF
TGCGCCAGCAGCAATGACACCCGGCATGAGCAGTTCTTC
>TRBV11-2|TRBJ1-2|-|many
CASSLDPLPSSNYGYTF
TGTGCCAGCAGCTTAGACCCCTTACCCTCATCGAACTATGGCTACACCTTC
>TRBV2|TRBJ1-2|TRBD1|-
CASSRSRAGTGDNGYTF
TGTGCCAGCAGTCGTAGTCGAGCCGGGACAGGGGATAACGGCTACACCTTC
>TRBV5-1|TRBJ1-1|-|-
CASSLNRVDTEAFF
TGCGCCAGCAGCTTAAACAGGGTCGACACTGAAGCTTTCTTT
>TRBV9|TRBJ2-3|-|-
CASSVDEADTQYF
TGTGCCAGCAGCGTAGACGAGGCGGATACGCAGTATTTT
>TRBV6-5|TRBJ2-2|-|once
CASSPGSPTGELFF
TGTGCCAGCAGCCCCGGGAGCCCTACCGGGGAGCTGTTTTTT
>TRBV16|TRBJ2-3|TRBD2|once
CASRGLADTQYF
TGTGCCAGCAGAGGACTAGCAGATACGCAGTATTTT
>TRBV15|TRBJ2-7|-|-
CATRDLEFEQYF
TGTGCCACCCGCGACCTGGAATTCGAGCAGTACTTC
>TRBV28|TRBJ2-7|TRBD2|-
CASSRLPGRVVGEQYF
TGTGCCAGCAGTCGCCTTCCGGGGAGGGTGGTAGGGGAGCAGTACTTC
>TRBV5-4|TRBJ2-7|TRBD1|-
CASSPTGEPGSPQYF
TGTGCCAGCAGCCCCACAGGGGAGCCGGGGAGCCCGCAGTACTTC
>TRBV6-1|TRBJ2-7|TRBD2|-
CASSEARPAGNEQYF
TGTGCCAGCAGTGAAGCGCGACCAGCGGGGAACGAGCAGTACTTC
>TRBV18|TRBJ2-7|-|-
CASSPLGTASSYEQYF
TGTGCCAGCTCACCACTAGGGACGGCGAGCTCCTACGAGCAGTACTTC
>TRBV11-2|TRBJ2-6|TRBD1|-
CASSYAGTGLGANVLTF
TGTGCCAGCAGCTATGCCGGGACAGGGCTTGGGGCCAACGTCCTGACTTTC
>TRBV5-4|TRBJ1-1|-|-
CASSLGQLSSEAFF
TGTGCCAGCAGCTTGGGACAGCTCTCCTCTGAAGCTTTCTTT
>TRBV28|TRBJ1-2|-|-
CASSLRTLFKGYTF
TGTGCCAGCAGTTTGCGCACCCTCTTTAAGGGCTACACCTTC
>TRBV28|TRBJ2-5|-|-
CASSSPGVRETQYF
TGTGCCAGCAGTTCCCCGGGGGTGAGGGAGACCCAGTACTTC
>TRBV5-1|TRBJ2-3|-|-
CASSRRVRTDTQYF
TGCGCCAGCAGCCGCAGGGTAAGGACAGATACGCAGTATTTT
>TRBV11-3|TRBJ2-5|-|-
CASSFGGTQETQYF
TGTGCCAGCAGCTTTGGAGGGACGCAAGAGACCCAGTACTTC
>TRBV28|TRBJ2-7|TRBD2|-
CASSSALAGSSYEQYF
TGTGCCAGCAGTTCGGCACTAGCGGGGAGTTCCTACGAGCAGTACTTC
>TRBV7-3|TRBJ2-1|TRBD2|-
CASSLRSRAGEGEQFF
TGTGCCAGCAGCTTAAGATCGCGAGCGGGAGAGGGTGAGCAGTTCTTC
>TRBV7-2|TRBJ1-3|-|-
CASSLGGLGNTIYF
TGTGCCAGCAGCTTAGGGGGTCTTGGAAACACCATATATTTT
>TRBV6-5|TRBJ1-2|-|-
CASSLKGYGYTF
TGTGCCAGCAGTCTAAAAGGCTATGGCTACACCTTC
>TRBV6-6|TRBJ2-7|TRBD2|-
CASTPGGSYEQYF
TGTGCCAGCACCCCGGGGGGGTCATACGAGCAGTACTTC
>TRBV29-1|TRBJ1-2|-|-
CSVDAAAVGYTF
TGCAGCGTTGATGCAGCCGCCGTTGGCTACACCTTC
>TRBV5-3|TRBJ2-3|TRBD2|-
CARSLDLGSGRAWGTDTQYF
TGTGCCAGAAGCTTGGATCTGGGTAGCGGGAGGGCCTGGGGCACAGATACGCAGTATTTT
>TRBV14|TRBJ2-7|-|-
CASSQTWEQYF
TGTGCCAGCAGCCAAACGTGGGAGCAGTACTTC